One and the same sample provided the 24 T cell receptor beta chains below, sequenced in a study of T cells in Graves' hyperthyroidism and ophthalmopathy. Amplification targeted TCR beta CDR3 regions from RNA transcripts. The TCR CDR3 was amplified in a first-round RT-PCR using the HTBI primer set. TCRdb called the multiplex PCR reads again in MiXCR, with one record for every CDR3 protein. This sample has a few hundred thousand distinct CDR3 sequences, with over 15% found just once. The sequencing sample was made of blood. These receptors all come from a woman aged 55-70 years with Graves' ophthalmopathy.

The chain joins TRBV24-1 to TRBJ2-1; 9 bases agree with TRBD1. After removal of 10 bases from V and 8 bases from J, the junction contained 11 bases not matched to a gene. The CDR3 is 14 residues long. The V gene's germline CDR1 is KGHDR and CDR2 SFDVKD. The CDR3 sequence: CATGPGQGIDEQFF. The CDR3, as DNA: TGTGCCACGGGACCGGGACAGGGCATCGATGAGCAGTTCTTC.

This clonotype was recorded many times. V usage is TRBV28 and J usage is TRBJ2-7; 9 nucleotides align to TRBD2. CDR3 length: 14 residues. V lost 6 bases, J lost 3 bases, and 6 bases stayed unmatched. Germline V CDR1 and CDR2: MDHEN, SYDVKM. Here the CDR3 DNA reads TGTGCCAGCAGCCCCGGGACTAGCCTCTACGAGCAGTACTTC. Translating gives CASSPGTSLYEQYF.

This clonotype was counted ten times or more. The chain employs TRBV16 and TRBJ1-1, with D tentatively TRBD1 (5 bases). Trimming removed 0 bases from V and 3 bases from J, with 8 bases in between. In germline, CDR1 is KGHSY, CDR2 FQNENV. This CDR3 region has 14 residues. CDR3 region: CASSQSGTDTEAFF. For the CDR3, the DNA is TGTGCCAGCAGCCAATCAGGGACGGACACTGAAGCTTTCTTT. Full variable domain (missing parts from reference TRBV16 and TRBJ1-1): GEEVAQTPKHLVRGEGQKAKLYCAPIKGHSYVFWYQQVLKNEFKFLISFQNENVFDETGMPKERFSAKCLPNSPCSLEIQATKLEDSAVYFCASSQSGTDTEAFFGQGTRLTVV.

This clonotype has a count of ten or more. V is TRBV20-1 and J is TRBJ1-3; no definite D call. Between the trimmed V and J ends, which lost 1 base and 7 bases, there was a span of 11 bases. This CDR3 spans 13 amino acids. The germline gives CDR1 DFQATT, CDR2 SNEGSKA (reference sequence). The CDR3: CSARGGQVNTIYF. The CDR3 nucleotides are TGCAGTGCTAGAGGTGGGCAGGTGAACACCATATATTTT.

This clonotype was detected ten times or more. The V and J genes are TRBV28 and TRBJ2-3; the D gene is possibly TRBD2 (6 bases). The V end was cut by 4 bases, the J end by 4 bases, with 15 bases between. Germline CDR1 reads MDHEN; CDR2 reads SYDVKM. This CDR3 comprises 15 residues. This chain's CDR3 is CASSSPGWGADTQYF. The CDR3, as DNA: TGTGCCAGCAGTTCCCCAGGGTGGGGGGCAGATACGCAGTATTTT.

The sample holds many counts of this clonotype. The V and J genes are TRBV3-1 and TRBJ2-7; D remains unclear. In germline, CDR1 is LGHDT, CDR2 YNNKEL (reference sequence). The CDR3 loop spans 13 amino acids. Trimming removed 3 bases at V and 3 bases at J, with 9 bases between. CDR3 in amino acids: CASSQSSLYEQYF. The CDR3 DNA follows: TGTGCCAGCAGCCAGAGTAGTCTCTACGAGCAGTACTTC.

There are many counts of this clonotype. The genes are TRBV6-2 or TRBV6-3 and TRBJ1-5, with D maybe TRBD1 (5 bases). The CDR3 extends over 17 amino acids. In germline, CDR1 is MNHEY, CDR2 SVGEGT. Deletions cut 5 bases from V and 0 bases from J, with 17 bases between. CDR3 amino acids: CASSNYRSSVSNQPQHF. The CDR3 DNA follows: TGTGCCAGCAGTAACTACAGGAGTTCGGTTAGCAATCAGCCCCAGCATTTT.

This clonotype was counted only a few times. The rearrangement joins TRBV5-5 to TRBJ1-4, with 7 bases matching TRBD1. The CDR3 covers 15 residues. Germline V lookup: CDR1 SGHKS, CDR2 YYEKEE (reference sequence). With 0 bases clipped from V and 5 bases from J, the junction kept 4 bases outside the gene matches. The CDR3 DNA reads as TGTGCCAGCAGCTTGGACAGGGGCCACAATGAAAAACTGTTTTTT. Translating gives CASSLDRGHNEKLFF.

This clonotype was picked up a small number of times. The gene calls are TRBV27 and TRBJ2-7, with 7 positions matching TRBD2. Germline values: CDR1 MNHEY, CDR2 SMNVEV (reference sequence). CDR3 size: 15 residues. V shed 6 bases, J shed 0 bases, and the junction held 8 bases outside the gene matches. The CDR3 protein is CASRAIAGYSYEQYF. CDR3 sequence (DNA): TGTGCCAGCAGGGCAATAGCGGGCTACTCCTACGAGCAGTACTTC.

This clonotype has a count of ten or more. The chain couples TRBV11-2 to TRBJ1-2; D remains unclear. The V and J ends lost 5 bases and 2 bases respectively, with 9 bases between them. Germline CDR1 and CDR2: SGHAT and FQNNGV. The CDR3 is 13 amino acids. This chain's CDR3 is CASSPAGNYGYTF. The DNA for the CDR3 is TGTGCCAGCAGCCCAGCGGGCAACTATGGCTACACCTTC.

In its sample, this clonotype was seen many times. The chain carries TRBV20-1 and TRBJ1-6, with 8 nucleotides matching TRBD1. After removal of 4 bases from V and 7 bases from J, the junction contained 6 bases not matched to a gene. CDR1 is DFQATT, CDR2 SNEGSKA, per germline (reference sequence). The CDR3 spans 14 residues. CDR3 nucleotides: TGCAGTGCTAAGGGACAGGCGGGGAATTCACCCCTCCACTTT. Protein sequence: CSAKGQAGNSPLHF.

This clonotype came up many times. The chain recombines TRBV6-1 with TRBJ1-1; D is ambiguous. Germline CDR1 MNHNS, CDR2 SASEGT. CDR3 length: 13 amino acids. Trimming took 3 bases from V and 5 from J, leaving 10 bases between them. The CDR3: CASSEVSETEAFF. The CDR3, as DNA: TGTGCCAGCAGTGAGGTTTCCGAGACTGAAGCTTTCTTT.

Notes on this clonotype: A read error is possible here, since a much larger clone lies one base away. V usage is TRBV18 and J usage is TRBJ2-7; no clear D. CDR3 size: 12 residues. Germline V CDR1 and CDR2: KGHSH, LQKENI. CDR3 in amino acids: CASPPSTREQYF. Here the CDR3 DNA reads TGTGCCAGCCCACCGTCTACTCGCGAGCAGTACTTC.

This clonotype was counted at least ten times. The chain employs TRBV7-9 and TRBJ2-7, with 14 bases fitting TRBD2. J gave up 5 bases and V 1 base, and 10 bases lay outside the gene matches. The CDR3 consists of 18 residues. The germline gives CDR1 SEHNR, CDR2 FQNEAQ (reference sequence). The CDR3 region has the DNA TGTGCCAGCAGCTTAGTAAGGACTAGCGGGAGGCCCGCAGACGAGCAGTACTTC. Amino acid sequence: CASSLVRTSGRPADEQYF. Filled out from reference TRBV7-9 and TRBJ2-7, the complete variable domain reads DTGVSQNPRHKITKRGQNVTFRCDPISEHNRLYWYRQTLGQGPEFLTYFQNEAQLEKSRLLSDRFSAERPKGSFSTLEIQRTEQGDSAMYLCASSLVRTSGRPADEQYFGPGTRLTVT.

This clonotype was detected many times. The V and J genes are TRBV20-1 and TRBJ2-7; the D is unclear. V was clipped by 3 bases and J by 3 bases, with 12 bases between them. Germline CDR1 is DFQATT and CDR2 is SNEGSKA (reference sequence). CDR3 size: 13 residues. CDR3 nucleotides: TGCAGTGCTAGTACTGGCGTCCTCTACGAGCAGTACTTC. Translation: CSASTGVLYEQYF.

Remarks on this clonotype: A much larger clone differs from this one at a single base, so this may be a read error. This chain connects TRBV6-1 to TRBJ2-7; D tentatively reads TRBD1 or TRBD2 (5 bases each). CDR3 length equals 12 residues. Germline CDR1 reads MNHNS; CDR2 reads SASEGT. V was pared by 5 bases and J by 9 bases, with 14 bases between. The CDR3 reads CASSPSGSRQYF. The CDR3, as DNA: TGTGCCAGCAGTCCATCAGGGAGCAGGCAGTACTTC.

CDR3 sequence reads: CSTGLAGVQETQYF. CDR3 bases: TGCAGTACCGGACTAGCGGGGGTTCAAGAGACCCAGTACTTC. The chain couples TRBV20-1 to TRBJ2-5, with 13 bases that match TRBD2. This CDR3 is 14 amino acids long. The ends lost 8 bases at V and 2 bases at J; junction bases unmatched: 5. The germline V gene has CDR1 DFQATT and CDR2 SNEGSKA (reference sequence).

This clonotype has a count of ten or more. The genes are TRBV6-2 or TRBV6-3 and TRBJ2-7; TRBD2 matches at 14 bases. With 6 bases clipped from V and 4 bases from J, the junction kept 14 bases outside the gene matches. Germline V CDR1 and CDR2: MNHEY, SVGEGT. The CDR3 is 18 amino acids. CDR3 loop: CASSSGTSGRPRQYEQYF. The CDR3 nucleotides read TGTGCCAGCAGCTCTGGGACTAGCGGGAGACCCCGGCAATACGAGCAGTACTTC.

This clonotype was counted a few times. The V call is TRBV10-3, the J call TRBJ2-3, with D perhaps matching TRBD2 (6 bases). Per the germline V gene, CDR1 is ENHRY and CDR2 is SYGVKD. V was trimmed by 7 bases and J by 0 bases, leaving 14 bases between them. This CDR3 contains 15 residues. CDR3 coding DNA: TGTGCCATCATCCGGGAGCTAACTAGCACAGATACGCAGTATTTT. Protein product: CAIIRELTSTDTQYF.

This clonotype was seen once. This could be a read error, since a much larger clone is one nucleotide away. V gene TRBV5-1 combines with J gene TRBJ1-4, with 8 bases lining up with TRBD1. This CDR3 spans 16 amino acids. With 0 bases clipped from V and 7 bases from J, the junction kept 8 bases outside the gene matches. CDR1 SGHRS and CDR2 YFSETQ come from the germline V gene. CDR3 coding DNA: TGCGCCAGCAGCTTGGAGTATCAGGGGGCAGGTGAAAAACTGTTTTTT. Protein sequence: CASSLEYQGAGEKLFF.

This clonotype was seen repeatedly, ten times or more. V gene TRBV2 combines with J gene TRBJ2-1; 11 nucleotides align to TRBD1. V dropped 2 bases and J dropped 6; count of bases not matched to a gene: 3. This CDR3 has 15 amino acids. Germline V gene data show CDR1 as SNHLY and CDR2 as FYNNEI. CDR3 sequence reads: CASSERTGGINEQFF. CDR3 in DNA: TGTGCCAGCAGTGAAAGGACAGGGGGCATCAATGAGCAGTTCTTC. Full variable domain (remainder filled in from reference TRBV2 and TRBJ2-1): EPEVTQTPSHQVTQMGQEVILRCVPISNHLYFYWYRQILGQKVEFLVSFYNNEISEKSEIFDDQFSVERPDGSNFTLKIRSTKLEDSAMYFCASSERTGGINEQFFGPGTRLTVL.

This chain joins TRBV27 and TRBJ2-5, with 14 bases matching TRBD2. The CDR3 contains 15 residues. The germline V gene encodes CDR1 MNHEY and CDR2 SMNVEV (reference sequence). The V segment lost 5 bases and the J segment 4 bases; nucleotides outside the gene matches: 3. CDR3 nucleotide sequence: TGTGCCAGCAGTCAGGGACTAGCGGGAGTAGAGACCCAGTACTTC. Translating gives CASSQGLAGVETQYF.

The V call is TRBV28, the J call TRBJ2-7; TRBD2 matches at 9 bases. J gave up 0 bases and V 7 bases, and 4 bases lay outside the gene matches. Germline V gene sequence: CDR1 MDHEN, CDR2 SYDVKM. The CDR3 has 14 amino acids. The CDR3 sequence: CASTAGGPSYEQYF. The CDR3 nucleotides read TGTGCCAGCACTGCGGGGGGGCCCTCCTACGAGCAGTACTTC.

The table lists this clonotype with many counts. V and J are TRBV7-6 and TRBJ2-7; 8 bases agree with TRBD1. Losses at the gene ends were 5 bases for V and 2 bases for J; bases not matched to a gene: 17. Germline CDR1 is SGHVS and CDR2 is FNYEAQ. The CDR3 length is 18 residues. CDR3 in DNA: TGTGCCAGCAGCACGATTATAGGCGGGACAGGTTCGCCCTACGAGCAGTACTTC. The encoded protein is CASSTIIGGTGSPYEQYF.